This T cell receptor beta chain originates from a study of blood T cell repertoires in COVID-19. Repertoires were generated with immunoSEQ multiplex PCR, while TCRdb's copy carries only in-frame clones and drops some. The sample contains 65,000 to 70,000 clones, 70% to 85% of which appear only once. Germline trimming cut 5 bases from V and 10 bases from J; bases unmatched to any gene: 11. CDR1 is SGHTA and CDR2 is FQGNSA in the germline V gene. The CDR3 is 16 residues long. Sequencing input: peripheral blood. The J gene is TRBJ1-6, the V gene TRBV7-2, with TRBD1 matching 10 bases. The clonotype originates from a man at least 80 years old with active COVID-19. In DNA form, the CDR3 reads TGTGCCAGCAGCCCAACCAGGACAGGGGGAAGGTCACCCCTCCACTTT. It codes for CASSPTRTGGRSPLHF.